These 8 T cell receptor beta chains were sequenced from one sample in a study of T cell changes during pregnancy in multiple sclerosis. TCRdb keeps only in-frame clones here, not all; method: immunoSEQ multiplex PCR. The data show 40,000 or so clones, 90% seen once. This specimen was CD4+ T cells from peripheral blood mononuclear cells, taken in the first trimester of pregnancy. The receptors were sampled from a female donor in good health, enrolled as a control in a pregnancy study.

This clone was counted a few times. The CDR3 DNA reads as TGTGCCAGCAGTTACTCCGGGGGGGTTGAAGCTTTCTTT. Protein: CASSYSGGVEAFF. The rearrangement links TRBV6-6 to TRBJ1-1, with a possible D match to TRBD1 (5 bases). This CDR3 is built from 13 residues. V lost 0 bases and J 7 bases, leaving 9 bases between the germline ends. Germline V gene data show CDR1 as MNHNY and CDR2 as SVGAGI (reference sequence).

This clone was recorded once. CDR3 coding DNA: TGTGCCAGCAGCGTTAGAGACTCCCACAGGGTCGGGGAGCTGTTTTTT. Its protein is CASSVRDSHRVGELFF. This chain joins TRBV9 and TRBJ2-2, with a possible D match to TRBD1 (6 bases). This CDR3 region has 16 residues. Germline CDR1 is SGDLS and CDR2 is YYNGEE. Trimming cost V 2 bases and J 7 bases, with 18 bases left between them.

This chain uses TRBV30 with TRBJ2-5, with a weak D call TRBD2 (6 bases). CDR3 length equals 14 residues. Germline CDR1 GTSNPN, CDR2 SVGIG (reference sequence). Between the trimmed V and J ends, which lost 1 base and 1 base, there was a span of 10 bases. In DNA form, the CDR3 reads TGTGCCTGGAGTGGAGCCGGGGGCCAAGAGACCCAGTACTTC. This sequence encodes CAWSGAGGQETQYF.

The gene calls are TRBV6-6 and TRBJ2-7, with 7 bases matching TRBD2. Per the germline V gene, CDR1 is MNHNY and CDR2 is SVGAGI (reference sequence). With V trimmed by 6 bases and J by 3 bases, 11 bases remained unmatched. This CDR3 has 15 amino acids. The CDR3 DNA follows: TGTGCCAGCAGACCCCTTGCTGGCGGGGGCTACGAGCAGTACTTC. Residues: CASRPLAGGGYEQYF.

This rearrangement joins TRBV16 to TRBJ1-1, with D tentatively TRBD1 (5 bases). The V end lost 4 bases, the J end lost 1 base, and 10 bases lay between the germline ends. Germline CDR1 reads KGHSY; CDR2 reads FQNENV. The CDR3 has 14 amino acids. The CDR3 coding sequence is TGTGCCAGCAGCCGCAATACAGGGAACACTGAAGCTTTCTTT. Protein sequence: CASSRNTGNTEAFF.

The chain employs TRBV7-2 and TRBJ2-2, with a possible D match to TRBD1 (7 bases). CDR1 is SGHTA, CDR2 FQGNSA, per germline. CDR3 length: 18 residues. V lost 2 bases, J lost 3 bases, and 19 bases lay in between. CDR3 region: CASSLWRGRILDTGELFF. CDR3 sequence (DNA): TGTGCCAGCAGCTTATGGAGGGGGCGCATCTTAGACACCGGGGAGCTGTTTTTT. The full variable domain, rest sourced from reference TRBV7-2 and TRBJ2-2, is GAGVSQSPSNKVTEKGKDVELRCDPISGHTALYWYRQSLGQGLEFLIYFQGNSAPDKSGLPSDRFSAERTGGSVSTLTIQRTQQEDSAVYLCASSLWRGRILDTGELFFGEGSRLTVL.

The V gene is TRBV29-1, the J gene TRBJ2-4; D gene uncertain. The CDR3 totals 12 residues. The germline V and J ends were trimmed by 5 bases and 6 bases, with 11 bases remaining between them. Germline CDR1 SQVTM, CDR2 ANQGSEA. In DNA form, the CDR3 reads TGCAGCGTTCACGCATCCGGAAACATTCAGTACTTC. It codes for CSVHASGNIQYF.

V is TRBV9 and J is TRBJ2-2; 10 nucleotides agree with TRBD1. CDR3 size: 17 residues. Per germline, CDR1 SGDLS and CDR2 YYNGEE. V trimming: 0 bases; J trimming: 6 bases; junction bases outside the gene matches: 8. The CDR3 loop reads CASSVVPVDRGAGELFF. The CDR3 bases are TGTGCCAGCAGCGTAGTACCCGTGGACAGGGGGGCCGGGGAGCTGTTTTTT.